The present T cell receptor beta chain was sequenced within a study of Ad26.COV2.S vaccination and SARS-CoV-2 variants. Study observations and caveats: Placebo recipients showed lower spike-specific TCR breadth than vaccinees. Researchers cautioned that TCR breadth and depth analyses may have underestimated total T cell responses. With respect to non-spike TCR breadth, vaccine and placebo recipients were similar.

This clone was recorded a few times. Its specificity is unknown. As for treatment: 15 to 20 received Ad26.COV2.S at low or high dose, single or two shots; several received placebo; per-sample allocation not given. The study sampled participants on day 63 after the first vaccine or placebo injection. It was an adult aged 18-55 years in Boston who was the donor. Measured with immunoSEQ multiplex PCR; TCRdb has only the in-frame clones, and not every one. The sample contains over 400,000 clones, approximately 92% of which appear only once. The V gene end was trimmed by 4 bases and the J gene end by 4 bases; junction bases not matched to a gene: 10. The CDR3 has 17 residues. CDR1 and CDR2 from the germline V gene are SEHNR and FQNEAQ (reference sequence).

This receptor was identified in a person aged 18-65 years who received the Ad26.COV2.S COVID-19 vaccine or a placebo. The sample here was peripheral blood, taken in a trial of Ad26.COV2.S vaccine versus placebo. This chain joins TRBV7-9 and TRBJ2-1, with 10 bases fitting TRBD1. Here the CDR3 DNA reads TGTGCCAGCAGCTCCAAACCGACAGGGGGCAGGTACAATGAGCAGTTCTTC. Protein sequence: CASSSKPTGGRYNEQFF. Combining the CDR3 with reference TRBV7-9 and TRBJ2-1 gives the whole variable domain DTGVSQNPRHKITKRGQNVTFRCDPISEHNRLYWYRQTLGQGPEFLTYFQNEAQLEKSRLLSDRFSAERPKGSFSTLEIQRTEQGDSAMYLCASSSKPTGGRYNEQFFGPGTRLTVL.